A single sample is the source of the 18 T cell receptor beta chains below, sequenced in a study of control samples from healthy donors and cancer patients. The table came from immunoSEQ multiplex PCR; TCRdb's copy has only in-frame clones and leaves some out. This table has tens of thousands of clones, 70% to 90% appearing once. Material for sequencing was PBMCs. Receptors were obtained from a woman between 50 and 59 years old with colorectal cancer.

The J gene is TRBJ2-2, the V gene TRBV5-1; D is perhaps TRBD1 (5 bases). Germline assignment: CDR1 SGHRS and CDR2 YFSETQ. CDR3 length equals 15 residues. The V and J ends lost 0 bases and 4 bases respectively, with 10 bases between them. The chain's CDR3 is CASSLGARGTGELFF. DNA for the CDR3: TGCGCCAGCAGCTTGGGGGCTAGGGGCACCGGGGAGCTGTTTTTT.

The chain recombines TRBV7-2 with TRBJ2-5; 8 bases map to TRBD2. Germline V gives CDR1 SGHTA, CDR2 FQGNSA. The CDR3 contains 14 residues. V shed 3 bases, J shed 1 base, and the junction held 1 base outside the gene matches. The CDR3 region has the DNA TGTGCCAGCAGCTTTAGCGGGGTCCAAGAGACCCAGTACTTC. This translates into CASSFSGVQETQYF. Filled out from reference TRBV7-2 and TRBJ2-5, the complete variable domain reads GAGVSQSPSNKVTEKGKDVELRCDPISGHTALYWYRQSLGQGLEFLIYFQGNSAPDKSGLPSDRFSAERTGGSVSTLTIQRTQQEDSAVYLCASSFSGVQETQYFGPGTRLLVL.

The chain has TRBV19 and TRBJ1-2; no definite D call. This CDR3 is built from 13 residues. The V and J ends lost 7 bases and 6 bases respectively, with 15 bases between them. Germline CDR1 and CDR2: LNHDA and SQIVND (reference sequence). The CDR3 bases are TGTGCCAGTAAACATATCGACCTACATGGCTACACCTTC. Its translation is CASKHIDLHGYTF.

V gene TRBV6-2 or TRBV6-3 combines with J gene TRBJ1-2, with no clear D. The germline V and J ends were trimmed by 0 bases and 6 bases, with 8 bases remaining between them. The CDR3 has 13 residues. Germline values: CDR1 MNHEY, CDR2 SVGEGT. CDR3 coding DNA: TGTGCCAGCAGTTACTCCCATTTGGATGGCTACACCTTC. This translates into CASSYSHLDGYTF.

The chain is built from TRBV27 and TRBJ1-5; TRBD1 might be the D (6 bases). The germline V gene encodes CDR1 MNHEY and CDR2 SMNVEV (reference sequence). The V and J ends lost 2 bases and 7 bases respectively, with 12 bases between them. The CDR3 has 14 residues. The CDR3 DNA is TGTGCCAGCAGTTTAGCTGCGGGGGGCCAGCCCCAGCATTTT. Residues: CASSLAAGGQPQHF.

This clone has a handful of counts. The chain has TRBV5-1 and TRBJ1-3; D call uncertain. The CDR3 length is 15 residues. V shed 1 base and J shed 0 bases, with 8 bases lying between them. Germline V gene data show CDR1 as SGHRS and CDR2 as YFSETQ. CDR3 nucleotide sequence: TGCGCCAGCAGCTTGTCCCCATTCTCTGGAAACACCATATATTTT. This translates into CASSLSPFSGNTIYF.

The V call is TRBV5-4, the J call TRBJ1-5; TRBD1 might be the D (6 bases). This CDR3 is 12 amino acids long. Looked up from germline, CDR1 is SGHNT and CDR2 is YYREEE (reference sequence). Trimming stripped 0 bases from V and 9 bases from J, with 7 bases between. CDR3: CASSLGGGPQHF. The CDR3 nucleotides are TGTGCCAGCAGCTTGGGAGGGGGGCCCCAGCATTTT.

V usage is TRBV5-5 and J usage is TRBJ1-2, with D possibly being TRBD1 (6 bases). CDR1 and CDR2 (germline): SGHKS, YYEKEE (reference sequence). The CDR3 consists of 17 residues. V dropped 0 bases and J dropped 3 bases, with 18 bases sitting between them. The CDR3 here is CASSLAHLDRPHYGYTF. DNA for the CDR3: TGTGCCAGCAGCTTGGCTCATTTAGACAGGCCACACTATGGCTACACCTTC.

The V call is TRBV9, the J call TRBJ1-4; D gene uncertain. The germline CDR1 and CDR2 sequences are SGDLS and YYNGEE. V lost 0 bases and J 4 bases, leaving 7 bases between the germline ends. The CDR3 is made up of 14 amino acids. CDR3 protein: CASSVGADNEKLFF. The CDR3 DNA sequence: TGTGCCAGCAGCGTAGGGGCCGATAATGAAAAACTGTTTTTT.

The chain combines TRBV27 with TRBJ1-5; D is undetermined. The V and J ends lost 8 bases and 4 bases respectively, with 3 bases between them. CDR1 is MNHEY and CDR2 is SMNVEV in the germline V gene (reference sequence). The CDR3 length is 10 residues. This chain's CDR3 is CASRNQPQHF. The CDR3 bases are TGTGCCAGCCGAAATCAGCCCCAGCATTTT.

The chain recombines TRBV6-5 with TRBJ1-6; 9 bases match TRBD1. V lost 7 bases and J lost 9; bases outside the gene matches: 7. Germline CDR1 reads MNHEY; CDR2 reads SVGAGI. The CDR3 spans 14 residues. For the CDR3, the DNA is TGTGCCAGCACAGAGGGACAGGGAAGTTCACCCCTCCACTTT. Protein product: CASTEGQGSSPLHF.

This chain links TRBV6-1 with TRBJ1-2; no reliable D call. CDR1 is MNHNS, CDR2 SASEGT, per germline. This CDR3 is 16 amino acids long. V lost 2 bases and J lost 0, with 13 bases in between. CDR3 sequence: CASSERAESPNYGYTF. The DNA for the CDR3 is TGTGCCAGCAGTGAACGGGCGGAGAGTCCTAACTATGGCTACACCTTC.

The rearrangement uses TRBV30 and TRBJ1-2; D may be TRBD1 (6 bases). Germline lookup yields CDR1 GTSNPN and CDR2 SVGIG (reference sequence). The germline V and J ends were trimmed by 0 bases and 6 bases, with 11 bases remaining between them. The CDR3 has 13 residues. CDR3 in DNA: TGTGCCTGGAGTGTAACTACAGGGAATGGCTACACCTTC. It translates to CAWSVTTGNGYTF.

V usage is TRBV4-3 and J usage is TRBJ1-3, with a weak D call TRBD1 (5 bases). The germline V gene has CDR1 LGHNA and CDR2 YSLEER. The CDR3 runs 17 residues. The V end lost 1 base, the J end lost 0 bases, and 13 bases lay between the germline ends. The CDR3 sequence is CASSQGVDSRSGNTIYF. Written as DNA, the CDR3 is TGCGCCAGCAGCCAAGGGGTTGACAGCCGCTCTGGAAACACCATATATTTT.

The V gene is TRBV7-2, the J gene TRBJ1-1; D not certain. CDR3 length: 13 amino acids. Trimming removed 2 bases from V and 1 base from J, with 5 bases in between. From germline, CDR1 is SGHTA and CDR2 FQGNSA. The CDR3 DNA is TGTGCCAGCAGCTTAACAGCGAACACTGAAGCTTTCTTT. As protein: CASSLTANTEAFF.

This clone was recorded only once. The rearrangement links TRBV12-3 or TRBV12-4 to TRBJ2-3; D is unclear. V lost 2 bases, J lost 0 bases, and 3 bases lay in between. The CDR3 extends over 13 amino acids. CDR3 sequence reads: CASSLFSTDTQYF. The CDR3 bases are TGTGCCAGCAGTTTATTTAGCACAGATACGCAGTATTTT.

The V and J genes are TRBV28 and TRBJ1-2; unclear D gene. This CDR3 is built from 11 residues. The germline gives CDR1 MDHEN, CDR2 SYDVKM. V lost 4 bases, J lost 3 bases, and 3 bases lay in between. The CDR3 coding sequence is TGTGCCAGCAGTTCTTACTATGGCTACACCTTC. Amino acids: CASSSYYGYTF.

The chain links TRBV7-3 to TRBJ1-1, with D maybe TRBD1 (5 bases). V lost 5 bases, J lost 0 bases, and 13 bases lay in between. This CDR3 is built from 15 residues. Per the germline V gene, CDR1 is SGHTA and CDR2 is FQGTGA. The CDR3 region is CASSPRGSVNTEAFF. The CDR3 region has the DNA TGTGCCAGCAGCCCCCGGGGGTCCGTGAACACTGAAGCTTTCTTT.